The entry below gives a single T cell receptor beta chain sequence along with its context. The sample comes from a study of blood T cell repertoires in COVID-19. Whole-study context: Sites in the United States, Italy and Spain provided acute and convalescent COVID-19 samples. PBMCs, B-cell-depleted T cells, or T cells provided the cDNA or gDNA that made up the material.

The CDR3 is 14 residues long. V trimming: 5 bases; J trimming: 4 bases; junction bases outside the gene matches: 6. Germline CDR1 and CDR2: LNHDA and SQIVND (reference sequence). In the authors' workflow: Amplification from reference gene primers served as the basis for estimated nucleated cell counts. Some clones are missing from TCRdb's copy, which holds only in-frame ones; the method was immunoSEQ multiplex PCR. The D gene and trimming were derived from the DNA, and the V and J assignments and clone size from that table. The sample has 25,000 to 30,000 clones, roughly 88% seen once. This TCR derives from a human donor in a cohort sampled during active COVID-19. V usage is TRBV19 and J usage is TRBJ2-7; 9 bases are a match to TRBD1. The source material was peripheral blood. DNA of the CDR3: TGTGCCAGTAGTCTCCGACAGGGGGGATACGAGCAGTACTTC. Its protein is CASSLRQGGYEQYF.